The 12 T cell receptor beta chains below come from one sample, sequenced in a study of blood T cell repertoires in COVID-19. TCRdb keeps only in-frame clones here, not all; method: immunoSEQ multiplex PCR. The sample contains about 490,000 clones, 70% to 90% of which appear only once. Sample: peripheral blood. The source is a human donor in a cohort sampled during active COVID-19.

This chain links TRBV4-2 with TRBJ1-2, with D unclear. Between the trimmed V and J ends, which lost 0 bases and 4 bases, there was a span of 3 bases. CDR3 length: 12 residues. In germline, CDR1 is LGHNA, CDR2 YNFKEQ. The CDR3 DNA follows: TGTGCCAGCAGCCAAGAGGCCTATGGCTACACCTTC. Its protein is CASSQEAYGYTF.

The rearrangement uses TRBV3-1 (or the pseudogene TRBV3-2) and TRBJ1-2; D remains ambiguous. The germline V and J ends were trimmed by 0 bases and 1 base, with 15 bases remaining between them. Germline CDR1 is LGHDT and CDR2 is YNNKEL (reference sequence). The CDR3 has 17 amino acids. The CDR3 spells CASSQDQDPARNYGYTF. CDR3 coding DNA: TGTGCCAGCAGCCAAGATCAGGATCCCGCCCGTAACTATGGCTACACCTTC.

For the CDR3, the DNA is TGCAGCGTTGAGGGTGACAGCAGTACTGAAGCTTTCTTT. Encoded protein: CSVEGDSSTEAFF. The chain recombines TRBV29-1 with TRBJ1-1, with D possibly TRBD1 on 5 matching bases. CDR3 length equals 13 residues. The germline V and J ends were trimmed by 3 bases and 5 bases, with 13 bases remaining between them. From germline, CDR1 is SQVTM and CDR2 ANQGSEA.

J is TRBJ2-2 and V is TRBV9, with TRBD1 matching 8 bases. The junction had 11 bases not matched to a gene; V was cut back by 4 bases and J by 9 bases. CDR1 is SGDLS and CDR2 is YYNGEE in the germline V gene. CDR3 length: 15 amino acids. This CDR3 reads CASSQGQGTSRELFF. The DNA for the CDR3 is TGTGCCAGCAGCCAAGGACAGGGAACGAGCAGGGAGCTGTTTTTT.

This clone was counted a single time. The V and J genes are TRBV28 and TRBJ1-1; 9 nucleotides agree with TRBD1. The V segment lost 6 bases and the J segment 7 bases; nucleotides outside the gene matches: 9. The CDR3 runs 14 residues. From germline, CDR1 is MDHEN and CDR2 SYDVKM. CDR3 nucleotides: TGTGCCAGCAGACCGACAGGGGGAAAGATTGAAGCTTTCTTT. Its protein product is CASRPTGGKIEAFF.

This rearrangement joins TRBV28 to TRBJ2-7; 7 bases agree with TRBD2. Germline CDR1 reads MDHEN; CDR2 reads SYDVKM. The V segment lost 5 bases and the J segment 7 bases; nucleotides outside the gene matches: 14. CDR3 size: 15 residues. The CDR3 DNA reads as TGTGCCAGCAGTCCCCCGCAGGGAGGGGCTAGGGAGCAGTACTTC. It is translated as CASSPPQGGAREQYF.

This chain's CDR3 is CASSEVDLNEQFF. In nucleotides, the CDR3 is TGTGCCAGCAGTGAAGTAGATCTAAATGAGCAGTTCTTC. The rearrangement joins TRBV6-1 to TRBJ2-1; unclear D gene. Between the trimmed V and J ends, which lost 1 base and 7 bases, there was a span of 8 bases. The CDR3 is 13 amino acids. CDR1 is MNHNS, CDR2 SASEGT, per germline.

This clone showed up just a few times. The V call is TRBV5-1, the J call TRBJ2-2; TRBD2 aligns across 12 bases. The CDR3 contains 15 residues. The germline V gene encodes CDR1 SGHRS and CDR2 YFSETQ. The V segment lost 2 bases and the J segment 8 bases; nucleotides outside the gene matches: 4. CDR3: CASSFTSGRNGELFF. CDR3 DNA sequence: TGCGCCAGCAGCTTTACTAGCGGGAGGAATGGGGAGCTGTTTTTT.

CDR3 sequence: CATSRDRGRYEQYF. In DNA, the CDR3 is TGTGCCACCAGCAGAGACAGGGGGAGGTACGAGCAGTACTTC. This sequence joins TRBV15 and TRBJ2-7; D is possibly TRBD1 (7 bases). V dropped 0 bases and J dropped 4 bases, with 10 bases sitting between them. Germline V CDR1 and CDR2: LNHNV, YYDKDF (reference sequence). There are 14 residues in the CDR3.

The chain is built from TRBV6-2 or TRBV6-3 and TRBJ2-7; possibly TRBD2 for D (6 bases). Trimming shortened V by 6 bases and J by 9 bases, and 21 bases separated the two germline ends. This CDR3 spans 14 amino acids. Looked up from germline, CDR1 is MNHEY and CDR2 is SVGEGT. The CDR3 DNA reads as TGTGCCAGCAGCTCTTCCGGAGGGGCCCCTGCGCAGTACTTC. It codes for CASSSSGGAPAQYF.

This clone has only one observation. V is TRBV12-2 and J is TRBJ2-7; the table's D call of TRBD2 was not tested on the DNA. TRBV12-2 is marked as a pseudogene. The CDR3 is 17 residues long. The CDR3 loop is CASRLALNPLECDEQYF. The CDR3 nucleotides read TGTGCAAGTCGCTTAGCGCTTAATCCCTTGGAGTGTGACGAGCAGTACTTC.

The chain has TRBV6-5 and TRBJ1-1; possible D gene TRBD1, 5 bases. The CDR3 is made up of 16 amino acids. CDR1 MNHEY and CDR2 SVGAGI come from the germline V gene. The germline V and J ends were trimmed by 0 bases and 5 bases, with 16 bases remaining between them. CDR3 bases: TGTGCCAGCAGTTACTCAGGGGTTTCCATTGTGACTGAAGCTTTCTTT. Translating it yields CASSYSGVSIVTEAFF.